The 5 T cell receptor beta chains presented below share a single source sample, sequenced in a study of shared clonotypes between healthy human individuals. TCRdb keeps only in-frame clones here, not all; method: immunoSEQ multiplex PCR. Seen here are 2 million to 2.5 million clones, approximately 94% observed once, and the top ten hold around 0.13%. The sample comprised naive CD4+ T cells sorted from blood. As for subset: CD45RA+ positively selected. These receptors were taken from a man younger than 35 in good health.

CDR3 nucleotides: TGTGCCACCAGCACCTGGACAGGGGGCACAAGAGTGAATGAGCAGTTCTTC. Protein sequence: CATSTWTGGTRVNEQFF. The J gene is TRBJ2-1, the V gene TRBV15; 11 bases align to TRBD1. CDR1 is LNHNV, CDR2 YYDKDF, per germline (reference sequence). The J segment lost 7 bases and the V segment lost 4 bases, leaving 12 bases of the junction unmatched. CDR3 length: 17 amino acids.

The CDR3 protein is CASSDRGPSYNEQFF. The CDR3 coding sequence is TGCGCCAGCAGTGACAGGGGACCCTCCTACAATGAGCAGTTCTTC. V and J are TRBV10-1 and TRBJ2-1; D might be TRBD1 (6 bases). The length of the CDR3 is 15 residues. V shed 3 bases and J shed 0 bases, with 9 bases lying between them. The germline V gene has CDR1 WNHNN and CDR2 SYGVQD (reference sequence).

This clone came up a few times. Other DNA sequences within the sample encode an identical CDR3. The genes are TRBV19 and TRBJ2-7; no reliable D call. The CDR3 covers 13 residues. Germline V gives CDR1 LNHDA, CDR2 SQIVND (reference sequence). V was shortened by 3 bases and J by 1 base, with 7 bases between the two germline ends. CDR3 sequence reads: CASSIGSSYEQYF. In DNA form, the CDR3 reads TGTGCCAGTAGTATTGGATCGTCCTACGAGCAGTACTTC.

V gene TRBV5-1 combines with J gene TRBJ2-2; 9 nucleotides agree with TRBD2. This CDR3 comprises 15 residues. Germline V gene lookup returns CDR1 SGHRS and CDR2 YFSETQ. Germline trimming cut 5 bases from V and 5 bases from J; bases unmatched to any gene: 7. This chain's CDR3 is CASRESGRQTGELFF. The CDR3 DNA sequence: TGCGCCAGCAGGGAAAGCGGGAGGCAAACCGGGGAGCTGTTTTTT.

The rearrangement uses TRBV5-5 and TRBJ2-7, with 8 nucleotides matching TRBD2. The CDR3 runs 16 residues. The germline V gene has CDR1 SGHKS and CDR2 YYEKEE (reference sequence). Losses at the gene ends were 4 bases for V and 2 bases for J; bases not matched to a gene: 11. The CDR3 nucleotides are TGTGCCAGCAGCCTAAGACTAGCGTGGCCAACCTACGAGCAGTACTTC. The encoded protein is CASSLRLAWPTYEQYF. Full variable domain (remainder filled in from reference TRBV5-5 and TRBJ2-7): DAGVTQSPTHLIKTRGQQVTLRCSPISGHKSVSWYQQVLGQGPQFIFQYYEKEERGRGNFPDRFSARQFPNYSSELNVNALLLGDSALYLCASSLRLAWPTYEQYFGPGTRLTVT.